Below are 21 T cell receptor beta chains sequenced from a single sample in a study of T cells in Graves' hyperthyroidism and ophthalmopathy. There were TCR beta CDR3 regions amplified from RNA transcripts. An initial round of RT-PCR targeting the TCR CDR3 relied on the HTBI primer set. Via MiXCR, TCRdb re-called the multiplex PCR reads, giving one row per CDR3 protein. Among hundreds of thousands of distinct CDR3 sequences, approximately 15% were seen once, and the ten largest hold roughly 10%. Material: blood. The receptors here all came from a woman between 18 and 29 years old with Graves' hyperthyroidism.

There are many counts of this clonotype. The gene calls are TRBV2 and TRBJ2-3, with no clear D. This CDR3 spans 14 amino acids. V was shortened by 6 bases and J by 0 bases, with 10 bases between the two germline ends. CDR1 and CDR2 (germline): SNHLY, FYNNEI. The CDR3 loop is CASSTTGSTDTQYF. The CDR3 bases are TGTGCCAGCAGCACCACCGGGAGCACAGATACGCAGTATTTT.

This clonotype has at least ten counts. V is TRBV5-1 and J is TRBJ1-1; a weak D match, TRBD1 (6 bases). Germline values: CDR1 SGHRS, CDR2 YFSETQ. This CDR3 is 15 amino acids long. The germline V and J ends were trimmed by 4 bases and 2 bases, with 15 bases remaining between them. CDR3 nucleotide sequence: TGCGCCAGCAGCAGGGAGGGGACACCCAACACTGAAGCTTTCTTT. Protein: CASSREGTPNTEAFF. Full variable domain (missing parts from reference TRBV5-1 and TRBJ1-1): KAGVTQTPRYLIKTRGQQVTLSCSPISGHRSVSWYQQTPGQGLQFLFEYFSETQRNKGNFPGRFSGRQFSNSRSEMNVSTLELGDSALYLCASSREGTPNTEAFFGQGTRLTVV.

This chain connects TRBV7-9 to TRBJ2-3, with 7 bases matching TRBD2. V was clipped by 6 bases and J by 1 base; unmatched bases: 7. Germline values: CDR1 SEHNR, CDR2 FQNEAQ (reference sequence). The length of the CDR3 is 15 residues. As DNA, the CDR3 is TGTGCCAGCAGGCCACTGCTAGCGGGCACAGATACGCAGTATTTT. This codes for CASRPLLAGTDTQYF. The whole variable domain, filled in from reference TRBV7-9 and TRBJ2-3, reads DTGVSQNPRHKITKRGQNVTFRCDPISEHNRLYWYRQTLGQGPEFLTYFQNEAQLEKSRLLSDRFSAERPKGSFSTLEIQRTEQGDSAMYLCASRPLLAGTDTQYFGPGTRLTVL.

In this sample, this clonotype turned up many times. The chain recombines TRBV5-8 with TRBJ2-2, with unresolved D. Germline V CDR1 and CDR2: SGHTS, YDEGEE. The V end was cut by 0 bases, the J end by 13 bases, with 10 bases between. This CDR3 comprises 12 residues. The CDR3 coding sequence is TGTGCCAGCAGCTTGGATATGGCTTTGCTGTTTTTT. Translation gives CASSLDMALLFF.

The chain links TRBV20-1 to TRBJ2-5; unclear D gene. Germline CDR1 is DFQATT and CDR2 is SNEGSKA (reference sequence). The CDR3 consists of 11 residues. Trimming cost V 6 bases and J 3 bases, with 8 bases left between them. This CDR3 is CSARREETQYF. The CDR3, as DNA: TGCAGTGCAAGAAGGGAAGAGACCCAGTACTTC.

This clonotype was picked up many times. The chain joins TRBV7-2 to TRBJ2-2; a possible D gene is TRBD1 (5 bases). V dropped 1 base and J dropped 5 bases, with 14 bases sitting between them. This CDR3 comprises 16 residues. Germline CDR1 SGHTA, CDR2 FQGNSA. The CDR3 reads CASSLDGQARTGELFF. DNA of the CDR3: TGTGCCAGCAGCTTAGATGGACAAGCAAGGACCGGGGAGCTGTTTTTT.

This chain joins TRBV20-1 and TRBJ1-5, with unresolved D. Germline V gene data show CDR1 as DFQATT and CDR2 as SNEGSKA (reference sequence). There are 14 residues in the CDR3. The CDR3 coding sequence is TGCAGCGTCGGGAGCTCGGCGATCAATCAGCCCCAGCATTTT. Encoded protein: CSVGSSAINQPQHF.

This clonotype was detected only a few times. V and J are TRBV29-1 and TRBJ1-1; tentative D call: TRBD1 (5 bases). This CDR3 spans 13 amino acids. Germline V CDR1 and CDR2: SQVTM, ANQGSEA. The V end was cut by 4 bases, the J end by 2 bases, with 11 bases between. CDR3 sequence: CSVGGVFNTEAFF. In DNA, the CDR3 is TGCAGCGTTGGGGGGGTCTTTAACACTGAAGCTTTCTTT.

In this sample, this clonotype turned up many times. This chain joins TRBV10-1 and TRBJ2-1, with D uncertain. V lost 2 bases and J lost 0, with 5 bases in between. Germline-derived CDR1 and CDR2 are WNHNN and SYGVQD (reference sequence). This CDR3 contains 14 residues. The CDR3 loop is CASSEGDSYNEQFF. In nucleotides, the CDR3 is TGCGCCAGCAGTGAGGGGGACTCCTACAATGAGCAGTTCTTC.

The chain uses TRBV7-2 and TRBJ2-2; possibly TRBD2 for D (6 bases). This CDR3 contains 16 residues. The V and J ends lost 5 bases and 2 bases respectively, with 15 bases between them. Per the germline V gene, CDR1 is SGHTA and CDR2 is FQGNSA. In DNA form, the CDR3 reads TGTGCCAGCAGCGTGGGACTCCATATTAACACCGGGGAGCTGTTTTTT. This codes for CASSVGLHINTGELFF. The full variable domain, rest sourced from reference TRBV7-2 and TRBJ2-2, is GAGVSQSPSNKVTEKGKDVELRCDPISGHTALYWYRQSLGQGLEFLIYFQGNSAPDKSGLPSDRFSAERTGGSVSTLTIQRTQQEDSAVYLCASSVGLHINTGELFFGEGSRLTVL.

This clonotype was picked up many times. The rearrangement links TRBV11-2 to TRBJ2-3; 11 nucleotides match TRBD2. The junction had 3 bases not matched to a gene; V was cut back by 5 bases and J by 2 bases. Germline V gives CDR1 SGHAT, CDR2 FQNNGV. This CDR3 is built from 15 residues. In DNA, the CDR3 is TGTGCCAGCAGCCAGACTAGCGGGATCACAGATACGCAGTATTTT. Translating it yields CASSQTSGITDTQYF.

The CDR3 region has the DNA TGTGCCAGCAGTCCAGGGACAGCGGGGGGAAACACCATATATTTT. Its protein product is CASSPGTAGGNTIYF. The chain combines TRBV28 with TRBJ1-3, with 7 bases matching TRBD1. This CDR3 has 15 residues. V shed 5 bases, J shed 4 bases, and the junction held 8 bases outside the gene matches. The germline gives CDR1 MDHEN, CDR2 SYDVKM. Using reference TRBV28 and TRBJ1-3 for the parts outside the CDR3, the full variable domain is DVKVTQSSRYLVKRTGEKVFLECVQDMDHENMFWYRQDPGLGLRLIYFSYDVKMKEKGDIPEGYSVSREKKERFSLILESASTNQTSMYLCASSPGTAGGNTIYFGEGSWLTVV.

Many counts were recorded for this clonotype. This chain joins TRBV27 and TRBJ1-1; D unclear. V dropped 8 bases and J dropped 7 bases, with 11 bases sitting between them. Germline CDR1 reads MNHEY; CDR2 reads SMNVEV (reference sequence). The CDR3 totals 11 residues. This CDR3 reads CASSGWDEAFF. CDR3 nucleotide sequence: TGTGCCAGCTCCGGGTGGGATGAAGCTTTCTTT.

This clonotype was recorded many times. The chain has TRBV24-1 and TRBJ1-1; 11 nucleotides agree with TRBD1. Germline V lookup: CDR1 KGHDR, CDR2 SFDVKD. CDR3 length: 15 amino acids. V dropped 3 bases and J dropped 4; count of bases not matched to a gene: 3. CDR3 region: CATSDGTGGSTEAFF. Here the CDR3 DNA reads TGTGCCACCAGTGATGGGACAGGGGGGAGCACTGAAGCTTTCTTT.

At least ten counts were recorded for this clonotype. The genes are TRBV9 and TRBJ2-7, with D perhaps TRBD1 or TRBD2 (7 bases each). The V and J ends lost 1 base and 6 bases respectively, with 17 bases between them. The germline V gene encodes CDR1 SGDLS and CDR2 YYNGEE. The CDR3 has 15 residues. CDR3 sequence (DNA): TGTGCCAGCAGCGTATCCGGGAGGACAGGCGGCGAGCAGTACTTC. It encodes CASSVSGRTGGEQYF.

This clonotype was observed many times. The chain links TRBV11-1 to TRBJ2-5; unclear D gene. CDR3 length: 12 amino acids. Trimming removed 3 bases at V and 3 bases at J, with 5 bases between. Looked up from germline, CDR1 is SGHAT and CDR2 is FQDESV (reference sequence). This CDR3 reads CASSFSKETQYF. The DNA of the CDR3 is TGTGCCAGCAGCTTTAGTAAAGAGACCCAGTACTTC.

This clonotype was observed a few times. The chain has TRBV12-3 or TRBV12-4 and TRBJ2-3; TRBD2 agrees at 13 bases. The J segment lost 2 bases and the V segment lost 6 bases, leaving 11 bases of the junction unmatched. The CDR3 runs to 18 residues. In DNA form, the CDR3 reads TGTGCCAGCAGCCTAACTAGCGGGAGGGCTACAACCACAGATACGCAGTATTTT. Translated, it gives CASSLTSGRATTTDTQYF.

The chain couples TRBV12-3 or TRBV12-4 to TRBJ1-5, with TRBD1 as a possible D gene (5 bases). The CDR3 spans 19 residues. Between the trimmed V and J ends, which lost 0 bases and 0 bases, there was a span of 18 bases. The DNA of the CDR3 is TGTGCCAGCAGTTTAGCAACGATGACAGTAAGTTATAGCAATCAGCCCCAGCATTTT. Protein product: CASSLATMTVSYSNQPQHF.

This clonotype was counted ten times or more. The chain is built from TRBV6-1 and TRBJ2-7, with 7 bases aligning to TRBD1. The CDR3 runs 13 residues. In germline, CDR1 is MNHNS, CDR2 SASEGT. J was trimmed by 2 bases and V by 4 bases; bases with no gene match: 2. CDR3: CASSVDRAYEQYF. CDR3 nucleotide sequence: TGTGCCAGCAGTGTTGACAGGGCCTACGAGCAGTACTTC.

This clonotype has just a few counts. The chain combines TRBV7-9 with TRBJ2-5, with 8 nucleotides matching TRBD2. V lost 5 bases to trimming and J lost 3 bases; unmatched junction nucleotides: 14. The CDR3 is 17 amino acids. Per the germline V gene, CDR1 is SEHNR and CDR2 is FQNEAQ (reference sequence). CDR3 sequence reads: CASSPLLAGGGEETQYF. The CDR3 coding sequence is TGTGCCAGCAGCCCGTTATTGGCGGGAGGTGGGGAAGAGACCCAGTACTTC.

This clonotype has only a few counts. V gene TRBV20-1 combines with J gene TRBJ2-1; D is unresolved. This CDR3 region has 15 residues. The V end lost 2 bases, the J end lost 7 bases, and 18 bases lay between the germline ends. Germline CDR1 is DFQATT and CDR2 is SNEGSKA (reference sequence). The CDR3 is CSARPLVASLNEQFF. As DNA, the CDR3 is TGCAGTGCTAGACCTTTGGTAGCATCCTTAAATGAGCAGTTCTTC.